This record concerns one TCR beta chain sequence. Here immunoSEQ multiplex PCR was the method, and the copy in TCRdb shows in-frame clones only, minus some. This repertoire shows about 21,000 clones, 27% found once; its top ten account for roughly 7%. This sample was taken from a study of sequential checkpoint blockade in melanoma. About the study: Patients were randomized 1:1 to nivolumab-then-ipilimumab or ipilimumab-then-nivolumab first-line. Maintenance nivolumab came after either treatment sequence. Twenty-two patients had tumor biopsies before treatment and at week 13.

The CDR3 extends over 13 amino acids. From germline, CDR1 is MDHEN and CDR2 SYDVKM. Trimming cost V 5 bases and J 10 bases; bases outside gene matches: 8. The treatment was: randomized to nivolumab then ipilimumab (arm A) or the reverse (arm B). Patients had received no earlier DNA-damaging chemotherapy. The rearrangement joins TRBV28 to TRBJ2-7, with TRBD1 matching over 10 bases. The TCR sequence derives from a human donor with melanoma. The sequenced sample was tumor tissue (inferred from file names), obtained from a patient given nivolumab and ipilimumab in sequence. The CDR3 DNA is TGTGCCAGCAGTCCCGGGACAGGGGCGCCCCAGTACTTC. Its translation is CASSPGTGAPQYF.